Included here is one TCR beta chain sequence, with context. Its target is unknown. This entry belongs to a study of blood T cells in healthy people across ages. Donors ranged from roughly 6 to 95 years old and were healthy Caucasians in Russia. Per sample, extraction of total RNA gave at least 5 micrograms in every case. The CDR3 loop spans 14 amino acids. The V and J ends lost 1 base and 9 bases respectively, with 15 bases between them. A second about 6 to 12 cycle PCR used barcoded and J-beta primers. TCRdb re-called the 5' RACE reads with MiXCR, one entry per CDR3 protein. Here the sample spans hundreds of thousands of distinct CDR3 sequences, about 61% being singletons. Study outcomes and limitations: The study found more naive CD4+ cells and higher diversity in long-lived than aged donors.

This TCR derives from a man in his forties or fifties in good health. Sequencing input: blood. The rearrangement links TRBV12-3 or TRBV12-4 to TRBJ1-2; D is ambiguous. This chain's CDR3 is CASSLEEGLGSYTF. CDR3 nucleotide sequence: TGTGCCAGCAGTTTAGAGGAGGGTTTGGGAAGCTACACCTTC.